The rows below give T cell receptor beta chains drawn from one sample of a study of T-cell reconstitution after alpha-beta-depleted transplantation in children. TCRdb redid the calling of the PCR reads with MiXCR, one entry per CDR3 protein. Counted here are 55,000 to 70,000 distinct CDR3 sequences, roughly a tenth occurring once; the ten biggest clones make up roughly an eighth. The material was PBMCs, obtained before TCRalphabeta/CD19-depleted stem cell transplant. These TCRs come from a boy aged 5 to 17 with acute myeloid leukemia, due to receive a stem cell transplant. CDR3s include the opening cysteine and the closing phenylalanine or tryptophan. A D gene is named only where the DNA matches it firmly.

D gene	V gene	J gene	CDR3 protein
NA	TRBV5-1	TRBJ2-1	CASSLEGGSYNEQFF
NA	TRBV19	TRBJ1-5	CASSQHVNQPQHF
NA	TRBV11-1	TRBJ2-1	CASSAPEGQFF
NA	TRBV11-1	TRBJ2-1	CASSHSVRFSATGRNRFF
TRBD1	TRBV4-2	TRBJ2-5	CASSQDRDRGYVETQYF
NA	TRBV5-1	TRBJ2-2	CASSSVAHELFF
TRBD2	TRBV6-2/TRBV6-3	TRBJ2-5	CASSYREVSLSGGETQYF
NA	TRBV10-2	TRBJ2-3	CASRLGRGATDTQYF
NA	TRBV5-4	TRBJ2-1	CASSSGQGYNEQFF
NA	TRBV5-1	TRBJ2-3	CASSLPAVLQVGDTQYF
TRBD1	TRBV20-1	TRBJ2-2	CSASRQGFRPGELFF
NA	TRBV12-3/TRBV12-4	TRBJ2-7	CASSLAGVGEQYF
TRBD2	TRBV6-2/TRBV6-3	TRBJ2-2	CASSLAGLTNTGELFF
TRBD2	TRBV7-2	TRBJ2-5	CASSFVSGSGSVETQYF
TRBD1	TRBV5-1	TRBJ1-2	CASSLDGTGGNYGYTF
TRBD1	TRBV12-3/TRBV12-4	TRBJ2-6	CASSLGTGGSGANVLTF
NA	TRBV6-5	TRBJ2-5	CASSSLTSGQETQYF
NA	TRBV4-1	TRBJ1-2	CASSQDPGTRYGYTF
NA	TRBV5-4	TRBJ2-3	CASSLTGRSDTQYF
TRBD1	TRBV25-1	TRBJ1-1	CASRGTGVNTEAFF
NA	TRBV4-2	TRBJ2-4	CASNQGGDIQYF
NA	TRBV12-3/TRBV12-4	TRBJ2-7	CASRGDGTYEQYF
TRBD1	TRBV7-3	TRBJ2-7	CASSLMPGQEYEQYF
NA	TRBV2	TRBJ2-5	CASRRVRGEETQYF
TRBD2	TRBV15	TRBJ2-3	CATSRIRRLAGVSQYF
TRBD2	TRBV4-1	TRBJ2-5	CASSQDPASGYQETQYF
TRBD2	TRBV28	TRBJ2-1	CASTPTSGAYNEQFF
TRBD2	TRBV20-1	TRBJ2-3	CSAALTSGTDTQYF
NA	TRBV20-1	TRBJ1-5	CSVGWWGEQPQHF
NA	TRBV7-6	TRBJ2-2	CASSLTPADTFANTGELFF
NA	TRBV12-3/TRBV12-4	TRBJ2-7	CASSPQGHRTYEQYF
TRBD1	TRBV7-8	TRBJ1-2	CASSLAGTDNNYGYTF
TRBD2	TRBV7-3	TRBJ2-1	CASSLTEIQRGPYNEQFF
NA	TRBV20-1	TRBJ1-5	CSARRSPGVNQPQHF
NA	TRBV7-2	TRBJ2-2	CASNKGRVNTGELFF
TRBD2	TRBV6-1	TRBJ2-2	CASTQPSGLADGELFF
TRBD2	TRBV3-1	TRBJ2-6	CASSQAGLAGVGGANVLTF
TRBD1	TRBV5-6	TRBJ2-5	CASSFGGTGETQYF
TRBD1	TRBV27	TRBJ2-7	CASSLVTGRGYEQYF